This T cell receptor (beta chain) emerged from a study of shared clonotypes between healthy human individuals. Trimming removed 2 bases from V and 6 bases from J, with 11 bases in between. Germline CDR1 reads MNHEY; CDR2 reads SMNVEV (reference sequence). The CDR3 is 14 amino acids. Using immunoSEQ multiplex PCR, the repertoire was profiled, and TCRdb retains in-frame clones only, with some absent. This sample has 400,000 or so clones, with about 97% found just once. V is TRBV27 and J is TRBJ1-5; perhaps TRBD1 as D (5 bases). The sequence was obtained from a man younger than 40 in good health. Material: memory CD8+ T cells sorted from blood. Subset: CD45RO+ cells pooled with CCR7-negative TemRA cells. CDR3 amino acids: CASSLILGGQPQHF. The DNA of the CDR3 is TGTGCCAGCAGTTTAATCCTCGGGGGTCAGCCCCAGCATTTT.